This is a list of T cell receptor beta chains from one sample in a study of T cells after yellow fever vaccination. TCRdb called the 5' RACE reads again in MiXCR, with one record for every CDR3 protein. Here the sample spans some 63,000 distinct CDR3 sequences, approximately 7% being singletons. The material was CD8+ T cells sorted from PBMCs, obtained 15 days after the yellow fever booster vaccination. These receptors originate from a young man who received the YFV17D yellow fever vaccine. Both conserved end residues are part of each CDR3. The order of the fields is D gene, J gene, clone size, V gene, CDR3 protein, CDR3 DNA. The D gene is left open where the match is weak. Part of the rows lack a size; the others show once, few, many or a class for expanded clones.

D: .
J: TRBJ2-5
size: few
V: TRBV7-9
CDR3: CASSDSSAKTQYF
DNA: TGTGCCAGCAGCGACTCTAGCGCCAAGACCCAGTACTTC

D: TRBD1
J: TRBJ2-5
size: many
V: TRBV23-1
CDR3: CASSHRQGQETQYF
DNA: TGCGCCAGCAGTCATCGACAGGGGCAAGAGACCCAGTACTTC

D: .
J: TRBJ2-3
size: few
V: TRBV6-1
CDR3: CASSTSAGAVTDTQYF
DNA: TGTGCCAGCAGTACCTCAGCGGGCGCGGTCACAGATACGCAGTATTTT

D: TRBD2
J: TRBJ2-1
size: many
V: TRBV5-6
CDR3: CASSFGRGDNEQFF
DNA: TGTGCCAGCAGCTTTGGGCGGGGGGACAATGAGCAGTTCTTC

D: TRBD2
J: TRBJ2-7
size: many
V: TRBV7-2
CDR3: CASSPGLAGGYEQYF
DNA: TGTGCCAGCAGCCCCGGACTAGCGGGAGGGTACGAGCAGTACTTC

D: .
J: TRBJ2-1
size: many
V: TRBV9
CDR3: CASSGVGMGNEQFF
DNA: TGTGCCAGCAGCGGTGTGGGCATGGGGAATGAGCAGTTCTTC

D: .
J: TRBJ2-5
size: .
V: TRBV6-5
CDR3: CASSSWDRFMETQYF
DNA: TGTGCCAGCAGTTCCTGGGACCGATTTATGGAGACCCAGTACTTC

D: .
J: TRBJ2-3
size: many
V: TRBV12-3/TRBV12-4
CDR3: CASSPQGPSTDTQYF
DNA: TGTGCCAGCAGCCCACAGGGCCCTAGCACAGATACGCAGTATTTT

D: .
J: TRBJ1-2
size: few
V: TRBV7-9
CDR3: CASSSPRDTYYGYTF
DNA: TGTGCCAGCAGCTCCCCCCGGGACACTTACTATGGCTACACCTTC

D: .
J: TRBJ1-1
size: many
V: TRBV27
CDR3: CASISGAWGRPEAFF
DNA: TGTGCCAGCATCTCAGGGGCGTGGGGAAGGCCTGAAGCTTTCTTT

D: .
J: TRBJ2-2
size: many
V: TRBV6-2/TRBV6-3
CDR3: CASESSGELFF
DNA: TGTGCCAGCGAGAGTTCCGGGGAGCTGTTTTTT

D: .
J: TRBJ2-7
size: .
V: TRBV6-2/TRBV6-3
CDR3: CASSYPPGAYEQYF
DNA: TGTGCCAGCAGTTACCCCCCAGGAGCCTACGAGCAGTACTTC

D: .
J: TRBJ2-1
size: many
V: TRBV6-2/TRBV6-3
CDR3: CASSHPGLYNEQFF
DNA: TGTGCCAGCAGCCACCCTGGGCTGTACAATGAGCAGTTCTTC

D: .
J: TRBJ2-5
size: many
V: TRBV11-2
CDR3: CASSPNWETQYF
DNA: TGTGCCAGCAGCCCGAATTGGGAGACCCAGTACTTC

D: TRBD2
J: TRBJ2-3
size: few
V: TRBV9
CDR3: CASSPYSGLAEDTQYF
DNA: TGTGCCAGCAGCCCATACTCCGGACTAGCGGAAGATACGCAGTATTTT

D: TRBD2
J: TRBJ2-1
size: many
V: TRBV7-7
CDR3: CASSPTGTSWYNEQFF
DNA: TGTGCTAGCAGCCCGACAGGGACTAGCTGGTACAATGAGCAGTTCTTC

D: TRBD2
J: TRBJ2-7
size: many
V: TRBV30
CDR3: CAWRGTSGFSYEQYF
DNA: TGTGCCTGGAGAGGGACTAGCGGCTTCTCCTACGAGCAGTACTTC

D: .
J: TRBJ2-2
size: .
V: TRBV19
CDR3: CASSILGTTGELFF
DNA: TGTGCCAGTAGTATTTTGGGGACAACCGGGGAGCTGTTTTTT

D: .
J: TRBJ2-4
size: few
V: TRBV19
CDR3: CASSIDPDLGHPTEDIQYF
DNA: TGTGCCAGTAGTATAGATCCAGACTTAGGACACCCGACGGAGGACATTCAGTACTTC

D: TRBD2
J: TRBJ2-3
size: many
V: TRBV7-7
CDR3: CASSTASGSDTQYF
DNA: TGTGCCAGCAGTACGGCTAGCGGGAGTGACACGCAGTATTTT

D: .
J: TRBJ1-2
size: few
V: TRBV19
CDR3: CASRWSDAPRYGYTF
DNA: TGTGCCAGTAGATGGTCGGACGCCCCCCGCTATGGCTACACCTTC

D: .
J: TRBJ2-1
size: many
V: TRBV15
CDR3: CATSEEGNEQFF
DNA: TGTGCCACCAGCGAGGAGGGTAATGAGCAGTTCTTC

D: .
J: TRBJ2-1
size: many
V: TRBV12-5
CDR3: CASGLVHSNEQFF
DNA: TGTGCTAGTGGTTTGGTACACAGCAATGAGCAGTTCTTC

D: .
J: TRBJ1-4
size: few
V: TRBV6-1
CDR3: CASTTFGIQGEKLFF
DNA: TGTGCCAGCACCACGTTTGGAATTCAGGGTGAAAAACTGTTTTTT

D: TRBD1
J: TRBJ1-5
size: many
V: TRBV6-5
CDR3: CASSSGTGGNQPQHF
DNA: TGTGCCAGCAGCTCCGGGACAGGGGGCAATCAGCCCCAGCATTTT

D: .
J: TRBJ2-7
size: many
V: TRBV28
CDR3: CASSLPSGYEQYF
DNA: TGTGCCAGCAGTTTACCAAGCGGCTACGAGCAGTACTTC

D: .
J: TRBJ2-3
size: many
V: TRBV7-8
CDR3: CASSFGTRTDTQYF
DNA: TGTGCCAGCAGCTTCGGAACTAGGACAGATACGCAGTATTTT

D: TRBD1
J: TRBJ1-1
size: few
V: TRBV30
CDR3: CAWSDRGLNTEAFF
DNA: TGTGCCTGGAGTGACAGGGGTCTGAACACTGAAGCTTTCTTT

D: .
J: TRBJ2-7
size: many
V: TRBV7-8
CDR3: CASSPGTVTYEQYF
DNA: TGTGCCAGCAGCCCAGGGACGGTAACCTACGAGCAGTACTTC

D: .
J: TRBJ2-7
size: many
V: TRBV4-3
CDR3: CASSQDGVGSYEQYF
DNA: TGCGCCAGCAGCCAAGATGGGGTCGGCTCCTACGAGCAGTACTTC

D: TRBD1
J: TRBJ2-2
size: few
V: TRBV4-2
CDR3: CASSPGTGGPYANTGELFF
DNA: TGTGCCAGCAGCCCCGGGACAGGGGGCCCCTACGCGAACACCGGGGAGCTGTTTTTT

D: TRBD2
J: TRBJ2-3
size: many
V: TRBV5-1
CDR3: CASSFLGLAPSTDTQYF
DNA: TGCGCCAGCAGCTTCCTCGGACTAGCGCCCAGCACAGATACGCAGTATTTT